Presented here are 3 T cell receptor beta chains from one specimen sequenced in a study of spatial heterogeneity in lung cancer (dated by TCRdb to about 2019). The label giving this sample's time point can be read as: blood at routine non-recurrence follow-up after resection. Libraries were built with 5' RACE. This sample was sequenced with a NextSeq 500. TCRdb trimmed public reads at Q25 via fastp, called clones via MiXCR and kept in-frame beta chains. Identical CDR3 proteins give one entry, which carries the most common genes and DNA. The sample table lists 110,000 or so distinct CDR3 sequences, roughly 10% of them with a count of one. 24% of the sample belongs to the ten largest clones. The input for sequencing was PBMCs, taken at follow-up. The receptors here all came from a female donor with early-stage non-small cell lung cancer.

There are a few counts of this clonotype. The rearrangement links TRBV24-1 to TRBJ2-3; no definite D call. The V end lost 5 bases, the J end lost 8 bases, and 19 bases lay between the germline ends. The CDR3 has 15 residues. Germline V CDR1 and CDR2: KGHDR, SFDVKD. CDR3 sequence (DNA): TGTGCCACCAGTGGTTCCCCCCGTTCTGCAGCTACGCAGTATTTT. It yields the protein CATSGSPRSAATQYF.

This chain links TRBV2 with TRBJ2-3; 7 nucleotides line up with TRBD2. Unmatched junction bases numbered 5, after V lost 5 bases and J lost 9 bases. CDR3 size: 12 residues. Germline lookup yields CDR1 SNHLY and CDR2 FYNNEI. CDR3: CASSSAGMTQYF. Written as DNA, the CDR3 is TGTGCCAGCAGTTCAGCGGGAATGACGCAGTATTTT.

Comments on this clonotype: This could be a read error, since a much larger clone is one nucleotide away. It is likely a read error, because the conserved phenylalanine at the end of the CDR3 is missing. The V call is TRBV11-2, the J call TRBJ2-3, with 10 bases fitting TRBD2. Germline V CDR1 and CDR2: SGHAT, FQNNGV. Unmatched junction bases numbered 5, after V lost 5 bases and J lost 0 bases. The CDR3 consists of 16 residues. This chain's CDR3 is CASSRGLAVSTDTQYS. The CDR3, as DNA: TGTGCCAGCAGCCGCGGACTAGCGGTGAGCACAGATACGCAGTATTCT.